The 14 T cell receptor beta chains below come from one sample, sequenced in a study of blood T cell repertoires in COVID-19. Clones were sequenced by immunoSEQ multiplex PCR, and TCRdb holds only the in-frame ones, with some missing. The sample carries hundreds of thousands of clones, about 89% recorded once. Sequencing was carried out using PBMCs or T cells enriched from blood (not recorded which). The receptors shown here come from a middle-aged woman who had recovered from COVID-19.

The V and J genes are TRBV27 and TRBJ2-7; 9 bases align to TRBD1. Germline CDR1 reads MNHEY; CDR2 reads SMNVEV (reference sequence). There are 15 residues in the CDR3. Losses at the gene ends were 5 bases for V and 3 bases for J; bases not matched to a gene: 8. The chain's CDR3 is CASSPTGGNNYEQYF. The CDR3 DNA is TGTGCCAGCAGTCCCACAGGGGGCAATAACTACGAGCAGTACTTC.

This clone was observed once. CDR3 amino acids: CASSFLWQVTYEQYF. CDR3 nucleotides: TGTGCCAGCAGCTTTTTGTGGCAGGTGACCTACGAGCAGTACTTC. The gene calls are TRBV11-2 and TRBJ2-7; D not resolved. CDR3 length equals 15 residues. Germline CDR1 reads SGHAT; CDR2 reads FQNNGV. V was cut by 3 bases and J by 2 bases, with 14 bases left in between.

This clone appeared a few times. The chain has TRBV2 and TRBJ2-3; 7 nucleotides align to TRBD2. Germline assignment: CDR1 SNHLY and CDR2 FYNNEI. The length of the CDR3 is 14 residues. V shed 7 bases and J 2 bases; nucleotides not matched to a gene: 6. CDR3 sequence (DNA): TGTGCCAGCATGAAAGCGGGATTCACAGATACGCAGTATTTT. Translating gives CASMKAGFTDTQYF.

This clone was observed once. The gene calls are TRBV7-2 and TRBJ2-3; D gene uncertain. CDR3 length: 14 amino acids. Germline V gene data show CDR1 as SGHTA and CDR2 as FQGNSA. Trimming left V 1 base short and J 4 bases short, with 9 bases between. CDR3 region: CASSLERRADTQYF. The CDR3 nucleotides are TGTGCCAGCAGCTTAGAGCGCAGAGCAGATACGCAGTATTTT.

The chain employs TRBV4-3 and TRBJ1-2; TRBD1 matches at 8 bases. Germline V gene lookup returns CDR1 LGHNA and CDR2 YSLEER. This CDR3 region has 14 residues. With 0 bases clipped from V and 6 bases from J, the junction kept 3 bases outside the gene matches. The CDR3: CASSQDRGPDGYTF. The CDR3 coding sequence is TGCGCCAGCAGCCAAGACAGGGGGCCGGATGGCTACACCTTC.

This clone was found many times. Other DNA sequences in this sample translate to the same CDR3. The V gene is TRBV7-3, the J gene TRBJ2-3; 11 bases are shared with TRBD2. V gave up 4 bases and J gave up 2 bases; unmatched junction bases: 5. Germline V CDR1 and CDR2: SGHTA, FQGTGA. The CDR3 totals 16 residues. The DNA of the CDR3 is TGTGCCAGCAGCTCCTTAGCGGGAGGGCCCACAGATACGCAGTATTTT. This translates into CASSSLAGGPTDTQYF.

The CDR3 loop is CASSLTGLVNSPLHF. The CDR3 DNA reads TGTGCCAGCAGCCTCACAGGGTTGGTGAATTCACCCCTCCACTTT. V gene TRBV27 combines with J gene TRBJ1-6; D is possibly TRBD1 (6 bases). The V end was cut by 6 bases, the J end by 7 bases, with 16 bases between. The CDR3 length is 15 residues. Per the germline V gene, CDR1 is MNHEY and CDR2 is SMNVEV (reference sequence).

This chain links TRBV5-5 with TRBJ2-1; 7 positions match TRBD2. CDR3 size: 12 residues. V shed 5 bases and J 8 bases; nucleotides not matched to a gene: 4. In germline, CDR1 is SGHKS, CDR2 YYEKEE (reference sequence). The DNA of the CDR3 is TGTGCCAGCAGTTCGACTAGCCATGAGCAGTTCTTC. Translation: CASSSTSHEQFF.

The rearrangement uses TRBV6-5 and TRBJ2-3; no reliable D call. The CDR3 totals 13 residues. Germline CDR1 is MNHEY and CDR2 is SVGAGI. The V and J ends lost 7 bases and 2 bases respectively, with 10 bases between them. In DNA form, the CDR3 reads TGTGCCAGCACCAGACAAATCACAGATACGCAGTATTTT. It codes for CASTRQITDTQYF.

The V gene is TRBV5-1, the J gene TRBJ2-2, with D perhaps TRBD1 (5 bases). CDR1 is SGHRS and CDR2 is YFSETQ in the germline V gene. This CDR3 has 15 residues. V was cut by 6 bases and J by 5 bases, with 17 bases left in between. The DNA for the CDR3 is TGCGCCAGCAAAAAAGAGACAGCTAATACCGGGGAGCTGTTTTTT. Translated: CASKKETANTGELFF.

V usage is TRBV11-2 and J usage is TRBJ1-1; D is unresolved. This CDR3 comprises 12 residues. The V gene's germline CDR1 is SGHAT and CDR2 FQNNGV. Trimming took 2 bases from V and 6 from J, leaving 7 bases between them. The DNA of the CDR3 is TGTGCCAGCAGCTTACGGGTAGCTGAAGCTTTCTTT. Translated: CASSLRVAEAFF.

This chain uses TRBV3-1 (or the pseudogene TRBV3-2) with TRBJ2-5; 9 bases agree with TRBD1. CDR1 LGHDT and CDR2 YNNKEL come from the germline V gene (reference sequence). The CDR3 runs to 16 residues. Trimming cost V 0 bases and J 2 bases; bases outside gene matches: 4. The CDR3 sequence: CASSQDPGQGQETQYF. As DNA, the CDR3 is TGTGCCAGCAGCCAAGACCCGGGACAGGGACAAGAGACCCAGTACTTC.

This clone was seen more than once but under ten times. The chain joins TRBV25-1 to TRBJ2-4; D possibly corresponds to TRBD2 (5 bases). The germline CDR1 and CDR2 sequences are MGHDK and SYGVNS. The CDR3 contains 15 residues. Between the trimmed V and J ends, which lost 2 bases and 6 bases, there was a span of 14 bases. CDR3 in DNA: TGTGCCAGCAGTGAAGAAGGAACTAGAAGAAACATTCAGTACTTC. This sequence encodes CASSEEGTRRNIQYF.

The chain joins TRBV19 to TRBJ1-1, with 8 bases aligning to TRBD1. CDR3 length: 14 residues. Germline V CDR1 and CDR2: LNHDA, SQIVND (reference sequence). J lost 2 bases, V lost 8 bases, and 7 bases had no gene match. The CDR3 loop is CASYRTGSNTEAFF. CDR3 in DNA: TGTGCCAGTTATAGGACAGGGTCAAACACTGAAGCTTTCTTT.